A single sample is the source of the 22 T cell receptor beta chains below, sequenced in a study of blood T cell repertoires in COVID-19 (dated by TCRdb to the early 2020s). The method was the immunoSEQ multiplex PCR assay. TCRdb limited this immuneACCESS table to in-frame rearrangements with V and J called. A share of clones is missing; checked studies link under half to unresolved V genes, and the rest is unexplained. Here the sample has about 310,000 clones; around 91% occur a single time. The ten largest account for roughly 1% of the sample. Sequenced sample: peripheral blood. The receptor set was obtained from a woman in her 40s with COVID-19, enrolled during active disease.

The chain links TRBV4-3 to TRBJ1-1; TRBD1 agrees at 9 bases. Per germline, CDR1 LGHNA and CDR2 YSLEER. With V trimmed by 1 base and J by 6 bases, 9 bases remained unmatched. This CDR3 comprises 16 residues. The CDR3 sequence is CASSQGLQGADSEAFF. The CDR3 DNA follows: TGCGCCAGCAGCCAAGGTTTACAGGGGGCCGATTCTGAAGCTTTCTTT.

The chain joins TRBV7-3 to TRBJ2-2; a weak D match, TRBD2 (7 bases). Germline CDR1 is SGHTA and CDR2 is FQGTGA. The V end was cut by 4 bases, the J end by 6 bases, with 12 bases between. The CDR3 length is 14 residues. DNA of the CDR3: TGTGCCAGCAGCTCTCGGGGGGCCGCCGGGGAGCTGTTTTTT. Translated: CASSSRGAAGELFF.

This sequence joins TRBV4-1 and TRBJ2-5, with D perhaps TRBD1 (5 bases). The CDR3 extends over 12 amino acids. The V gene lost 4 bases and the J gene lost 4 bases, with 7 bases spanning the gap. Germline CDR1 is MGHRA and CDR2 is YSYEKL. The CDR3 here is CASSLTGETQYF. CDR3 coding DNA: TGCGCCAGCAGCCTCACAGGAGAGACCCAGTACTTC.

V and J are TRBV7-8 and TRBJ1-3; TRBD1 is a possible D gene (6 bases). The CDR3 has 16 amino acids. V dropped 4 bases and J dropped 0 bases, with 13 bases sitting between them. Germline V gives CDR1 SGHVS, CDR2 FQNEAQ. The chain's CDR3 is CASSSRTVPSGNTIYF. DNA of the CDR3: TGTGCCAGCAGCTCCAGGACAGTTCCCTCTGGAAACACCATATATTTT.

The chain carries TRBV5-1 and TRBJ1-4; possibly TRBD1 for D (6 bases). CDR3 length equals 14 residues. V was trimmed by 1 base and J by 6 bases, leaving 10 bases between them. Looked up from germline, CDR1 is SGHRS and CDR2 is YFSETQ. CDR3 in DNA: TGCGCCAGCAGCTTGACAGGGAAAGATGAAAAACTGTTTTTT. This gives the protein CASSLTGKDEKLFF. Together with reference TRBV5-1 and TRBJ1-4, the CDR3 gives the full variable domain: KAGVTQTPRYLIKTRGQQVTLSCSPISGHRSVSWYQQTPGQGLQFLFEYFSETQRNKGNFPGRFSGRQFSNSRSEMNVSTLELGDSALYLCASSLTGKDEKLFFGSGTQLSVL.

This clone was detected a few times. CDR3 amino acids: CASSQDPGQGKGKLFF. The CDR3 region has the DNA TGTGCCAGCAGCCAAGATCCGGGACAGGGAAAAGGAAAACTGTTTTTT. The chain links TRBV4-2 to TRBJ1-4; 9 bases match TRBD1. From germline, CDR1 is LGHNA and CDR2 YNFKEQ. CDR3 length: 16 amino acids. J was trimmed by 10 bases and V by 0 bases; bases with no gene match: 9.

In this sample, this clone turned up once. V is TRBV4-3 and J is TRBJ2-7; a weak D match, TRBD2 (5 bases). V dropped 4 bases and J dropped 0 bases, with 16 bases sitting between them. This CDR3 has 16 residues. The germline CDR1 and CDR2 sequences are LGHNA and YSLEER. CDR3 loop: CASSLYPRGSSYEQYF. The CDR3 coding sequence is TGCGCCAGCAGCCTCTACCCCCGGGGAAGCTCCTACGAGCAGTACTTC.

The chain combines TRBV18 with TRBJ1-2, with D maybe TRBD1 (6 bases). Germline loops: CDR1 KGHSH, CDR2 LQKENI. Trimming removed 1 base at V and 6 bases at J, with 12 bases between. This CDR3 is built from 14 residues. CDR3 DNA sequence: TGTGCCAGCTCACCACTTAACAGGGAGAATGGCTACACCTTC. Its translation is CASSPLNRENGYTF. Using reference TRBV18 and TRBJ1-2 for the parts outside the CDR3, the full variable domain is NAGVMQNPRHLVRRRGQEARLRCSPMKGHSHVYWYRQLPEEGLKFMVYLQKENIIDESGMPKERFSAEFPKEGPSILRIQQVVRGDSAAYFCASSPLNRENGYTFGSGTRLTVV.

The chain joins TRBV28 to TRBJ1-1; 7 bases map to TRBD1. V dropped 6 bases and J dropped 4; count of bases not matched to a gene: 11. The CDR3 totals 15 residues. Germline V gives CDR1 MDHEN, CDR2 SYDVKM. CDR3 residues: CASSLPTGVGTEAFF. The CDR3 region has the DNA TGTGCCAGCAGCCTCCCCACAGGGGTTGGCACTGAAGCTTTCTTT.

The V call is TRBV6-2 or TRBV6-3, the J call TRBJ2-4; possible D gene TRBD1, 6 bases. V lost 6 bases and J lost 1, with 7 bases in between. Germline CDR1 and CDR2: MNHEY and SVGEGT. The CDR3 has 13 residues. Here the CDR3 reads CASSQGAKNIQYF. The CDR3 region has the DNA TGTGCCAGCAGCCAGGGGGCCAAAAACATTCAGTACTTC.

The chain is built from TRBV13 and TRBJ1-1; D gene ambiguous. V lost 4 bases to trimming and J lost 3 bases, with 6 bases between them. The CDR3 totals 12 residues. Germline V gives CDR1 PRHDT, CDR2 FYEKMQ (reference sequence). Here the CDR3 reads CASSSPYTEAFF. In DNA, the CDR3 is TGTGCCAGCAGCTCCCCTTACACTGAAGCTTTCTTT.

This clone was observed a single time. The chain uses TRBV6-4 and TRBJ2-3; D is possibly TRBD1 (6 bases). From germline, CDR1 is MRHNA and CDR2 SNTAGT. The CDR3 contains 16 residues. V was pared by 2 bases and J by 0 bases, with 12 bases between. The CDR3 region has the DNA TGTGCCAGCAGTGACCGTGCAGGGGTGAGCACAGATACGCAGTATTTT. This translates into CASSDRAGVSTDTQYF.

V is TRBV3-1 (or the pseudogene TRBV3-2) and J is TRBJ2-7; TRBD2 agrees at 15 bases. With 1 base clipped from V and 7 bases from J, the junction kept 14 bases outside the gene matches. CDR1 and CDR2 from the germline V gene are LGHDT and YNNKEL (reference sequence). The CDR3 is 19 residues long. The CDR3 here is CASSQVGGLAGGPPKEQYF. For the CDR3, the DNA is TGTGCCAGCAGCCAAGTCGGTGGACTAGCGGGAGGGCCGCCGAAAGAGCAGTACTTC.

This clone appeared a few times. This chain joins TRBV4-1 and TRBJ2-7; possibly TRBD1 for D (5 bases). CDR1 and CDR2 from the germline V gene are MGHRA and YSYEKL. CDR3 length: 12 amino acids. Between the trimmed V and J ends, which lost 1 base and 6 bases, there was a span of 7 bases. The CDR3 is CASSQVRGEQYF. DNA of the CDR3: TGCGCCAGCAGCCAAGTTAGGGGCGAGCAGTACTTC.

The chain links TRBV19 to TRBJ2-2; D gene uncertain. Deletions cut 3 bases from V and 0 bases from J, with 2 bases between. The CDR3 runs 13 residues. Germline CDR1 reads LNHDA; CDR2 reads SQIVND (reference sequence). The CDR3 loop reads CASSITNTGELFF. Written as DNA, the CDR3 is TGTGCCAGTAGTATCACGAACACCGGGGAGCTGTTTTTT.

The rearrangement joins TRBV11-2 to TRBJ1-2; no firm D call. The length of the CDR3 is 13 residues. The ends were cut back, 2 bases at V and 6 bases at J, with 10 bases in the middle. Germline V gene sequence: CDR1 SGHAT, CDR2 FQNNGV. For the CDR3, the DNA is TGTGCCAGCAGCTTAAATACGGTGCATGGCTACACCTTC. Encoded protein: CASSLNTVHGYTF.

This chain joins TRBV7-2 and TRBJ2-2, with TRBD2 matching 9 bases. The ends lost 6 bases at V and 7 bases at J; junction bases unmatched: 9. Germline V gives CDR1 SGHTA, CDR2 FQGNSA. The CDR3 is made up of 15 amino acids. DNA of the CDR3: TGTGCCAGCAGTACCTTAGCGGGGGCCAGCGGGGAGCTGTTTTTT. As protein: CASSTLAGASGELFF. Supplemented by reference TRBV7-2 and TRBJ2-2, the full variable domain reads GAGVSQSPSNKVTEKGKDVELRCDPISGHTALYWYRQSLGQGLEFLIYFQGNSAPDKSGLPSDRFSAERTGGSVSTLTIQRTQQEDSAVYLCASSTLAGASGELFFGEGSRLTVL.

This chain connects TRBV5-5 to TRBJ1-2, with 8 bases matching TRBD1. The V gene end was trimmed by 4 bases and the J gene end by 2 bases; junction bases not matched to a gene: 10. Germline V gene lookup returns CDR1 SGHKS and CDR2 YYEKEE (reference sequence). This CDR3 spans 16 amino acids. The CDR3: CASSPRPRQGNYGYTF. As DNA, the CDR3 is TGTGCCAGCAGCCCCAGACCCAGACAGGGGAACTATGGCTACACCTTC. Using reference TRBV5-5 and TRBJ1-2 for the parts outside the CDR3, the full variable domain is DAGVTQSPTHLIKTRGQQVTLRCSPISGHKSVSWYQQVLGQGPQFIFQYYEKEERGRGNFPDRFSARQFPNYSSELNVNALLLGDSALYLCASSPRPRQGNYGYTFGSGTRLTVV.

This chain joins TRBV28 and TRBJ1-2, with a possible D match to TRBD1 (6 bases). Per germline, CDR1 MDHEN and CDR2 SYDVKM. CDR3 length: 14 residues. V was cut by 3 bases and J by 1 base, with 9 bases left in between. The CDR3 here is CASSFPDSNYGYTF. CDR3 nucleotide sequence: TGTGCCAGCAGTTTTCCGGACAGTAACTATGGCTACACCTTC.

The chain joins TRBV7-8 to TRBJ2-7, with 7 nucleotides matching TRBD1. The CDR3 is made up of 15 amino acids. Trimming cost V 3 bases and J 1 base; bases outside gene matches: 6. Germline CDR1 reads SGHVS; CDR2 reads FQNEAQ. Written as DNA, the CDR3 is TGTGCCAGCAGCTTTACAGGGGTTAGGTCCTACGAGCAGTACTTC. Its translation is CASSFTGVRSYEQYF.

This clone was seen once. The chain is built from TRBV19 and TRBJ2-5, with 8 bases matching TRBD1. Germline V gene lookup returns CDR1 LNHDA and CDR2 SQIVND (reference sequence). The CDR3 consists of 12 residues. V shed 5 bases and J 5 bases; nucleotides not matched to a gene: 1. For the CDR3, the DNA is TGTGCCAGTAGTCGACAGGGGGAGACCCAGTACTTC. It yields the protein CASSRQGETQYF.

The chain has TRBV5-1 and TRBJ2-5; 12 bases fit TRBD2. The CDR3 runs 15 residues. With V trimmed by 5 bases and J by 5 bases, 7 bases remained unmatched. Germline-derived CDR1 and CDR2 are SGHRS and YFSETQ. The CDR3 loop reads CASRSSGGEAETQYF. CDR3 DNA sequence: TGCGCCAGCAGGTCTAGCGGGGGGGAGGCGGAGACCCAGTACTTC.